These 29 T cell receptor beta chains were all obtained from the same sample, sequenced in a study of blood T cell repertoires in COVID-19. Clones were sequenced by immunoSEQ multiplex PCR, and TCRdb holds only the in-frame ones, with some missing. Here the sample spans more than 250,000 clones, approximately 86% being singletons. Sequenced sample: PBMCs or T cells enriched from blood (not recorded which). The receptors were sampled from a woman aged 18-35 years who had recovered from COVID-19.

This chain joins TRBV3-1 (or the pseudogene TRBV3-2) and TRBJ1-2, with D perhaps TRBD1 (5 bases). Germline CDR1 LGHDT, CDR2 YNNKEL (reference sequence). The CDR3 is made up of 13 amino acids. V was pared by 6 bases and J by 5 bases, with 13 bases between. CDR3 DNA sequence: TGTGCCAGCAGTCTACTCAGGGATTATGGCTACACCTTC. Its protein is CASSLLRDYGYTF.

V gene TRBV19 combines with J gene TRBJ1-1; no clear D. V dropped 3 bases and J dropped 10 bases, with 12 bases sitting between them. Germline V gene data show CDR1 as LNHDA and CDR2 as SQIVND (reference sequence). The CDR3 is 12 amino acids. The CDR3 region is CASSMIRAGAFF. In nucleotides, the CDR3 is TGTGCCAGTAGTATGATCCGTGCGGGAGCTTTCTTT.

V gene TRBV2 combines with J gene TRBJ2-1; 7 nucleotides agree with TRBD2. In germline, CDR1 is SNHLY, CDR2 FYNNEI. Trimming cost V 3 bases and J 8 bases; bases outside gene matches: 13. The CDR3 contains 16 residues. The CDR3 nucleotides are TGTGCCAGCAGTGATTTGAGGGAGGGCCCTGGGGATGAGCAGTTCTTC. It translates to CASSDLREGPGDEQFF.

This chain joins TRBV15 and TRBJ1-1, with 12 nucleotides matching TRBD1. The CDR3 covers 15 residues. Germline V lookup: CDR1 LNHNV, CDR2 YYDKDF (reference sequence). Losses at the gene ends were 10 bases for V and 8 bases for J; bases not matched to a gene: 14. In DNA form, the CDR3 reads TGTGCCAGCCAAGAGGAAGGGACAGGGGGCGAGGAAGCTTTCTTT. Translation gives CASQEEGTGGEEAFF.

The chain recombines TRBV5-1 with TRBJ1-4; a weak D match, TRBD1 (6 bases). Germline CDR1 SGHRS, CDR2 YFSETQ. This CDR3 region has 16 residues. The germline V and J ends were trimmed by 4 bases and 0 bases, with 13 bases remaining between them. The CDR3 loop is CASSTQQGSTNEKLFF. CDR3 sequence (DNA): TGCGCCAGCAGCACTCAACAGGGTTCAACTAATGAAAAACTGTTTTTT. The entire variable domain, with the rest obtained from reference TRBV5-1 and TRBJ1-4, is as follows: KAGVTQTPRYLIKTRGQQVTLSCSPISGHRSVSWYQQTPGQGLQFLFEYFSETQRNKGNFPGRFSGRQFSNSRSEMNVSTLELGDSALYLCASSTQQGSTNEKLFFGSGTQLSVL.

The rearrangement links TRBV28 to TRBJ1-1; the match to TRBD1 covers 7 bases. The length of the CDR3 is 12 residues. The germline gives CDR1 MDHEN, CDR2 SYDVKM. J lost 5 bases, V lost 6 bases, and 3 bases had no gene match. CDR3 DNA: TGTGCCAGCAGAGGGGGCGGGACTGAAGCTTTCTTT. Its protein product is CASRGGGTEAFF.

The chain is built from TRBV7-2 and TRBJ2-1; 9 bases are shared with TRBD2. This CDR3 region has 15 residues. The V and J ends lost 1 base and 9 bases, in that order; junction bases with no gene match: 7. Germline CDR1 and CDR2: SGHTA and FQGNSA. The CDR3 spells CASSLGVAGVPEQFF. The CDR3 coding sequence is TGTGCCAGCAGCTTAGGAGTAGCGGGAGTCCCTGAGCAGTTCTTC.

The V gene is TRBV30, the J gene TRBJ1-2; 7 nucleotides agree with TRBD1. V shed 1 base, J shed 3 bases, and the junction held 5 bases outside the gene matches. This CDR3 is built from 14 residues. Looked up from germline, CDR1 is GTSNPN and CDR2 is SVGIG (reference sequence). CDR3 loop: CAWSAITGDYGYTF. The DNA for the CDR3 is TGTGCCTGGAGTGCTATTACAGGGGACTATGGCTACACCTTC.

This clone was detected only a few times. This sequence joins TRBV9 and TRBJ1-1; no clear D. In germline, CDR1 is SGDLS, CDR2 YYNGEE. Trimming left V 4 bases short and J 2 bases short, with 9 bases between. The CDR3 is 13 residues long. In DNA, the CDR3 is TGTGCCAGCAGCTCTCAGGCAAACACTGAAGCTTTCTTT. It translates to CASSSQANTEAFF.

CDR3 sequence (DNA): TGTGCCAGCAGCTTAGACTGGCAGGTTGGATCACCCCTCCACTTT. This encodes CASSLDWQVGSPLHF. The gene calls are TRBV11-2 and TRBJ1-6; D is unclear. Trimming took off 0 bases at V and 10 bases at J, with 13 bases between the two ends. The CDR3 runs to 15 residues. Germline values: CDR1 SGHAT, CDR2 FQNNGV.

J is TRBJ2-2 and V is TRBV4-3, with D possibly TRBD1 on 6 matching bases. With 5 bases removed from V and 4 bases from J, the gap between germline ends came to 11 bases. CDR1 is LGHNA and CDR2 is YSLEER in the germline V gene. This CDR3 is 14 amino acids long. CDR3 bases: TGCGCCAGCAGCTCGGGACATGTCACCGGGGAGCTGTTTTTT. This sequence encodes CASSSGHVTGELFF.

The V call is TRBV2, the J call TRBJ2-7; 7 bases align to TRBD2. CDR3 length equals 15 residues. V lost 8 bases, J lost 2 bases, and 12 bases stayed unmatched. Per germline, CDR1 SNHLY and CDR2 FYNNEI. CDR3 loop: CASQFLLGGTYEQYF. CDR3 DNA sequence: TGTGCCAGCCAGTTCTTACTGGGGGGGACCTACGAGCAGTACTTC.

The DNA of the CDR3 is TGCAGCGTTGGAAGGTTGGACAGCGCACCTAGGGAAGCTTTCTTT. This sequence encodes CSVGRLDSAPREAFF. This chain uses TRBV29-1 with TRBJ1-1; tentatively, D is TRBD1 (6 bases). V lost 4 bases, J lost 8 bases, and 23 bases lay in between. This CDR3 comprises 15 residues. Germline CDR1 reads SQVTM; CDR2 reads ANQGSEA.

The CDR3 loop is CASSRTGTMSFGTEAFF. DNA of the CDR3: TGTGCCAGCAGCCGGACAGGAACGATGAGCTTCGGCACTGAAGCTTTCTTT. The chain is built from TRBV7-9 and TRBJ1-1, with 7 bases fitting TRBD1. The CDR3 runs 17 residues. Losses at the gene ends were 5 bases for V and 4 bases for J; bases not matched to a gene: 16. Germline assignment: CDR1 SEHNR and CDR2 FQNEAQ (reference sequence).

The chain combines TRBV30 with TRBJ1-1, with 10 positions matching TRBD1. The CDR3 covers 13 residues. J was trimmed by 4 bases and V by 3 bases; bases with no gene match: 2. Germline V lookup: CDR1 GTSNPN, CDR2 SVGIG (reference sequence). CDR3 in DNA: TGTGCCTGGAGATGGACAGGGGGCACTGAAGCTTTCTTT. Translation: CAWRWTGGTEAFF.

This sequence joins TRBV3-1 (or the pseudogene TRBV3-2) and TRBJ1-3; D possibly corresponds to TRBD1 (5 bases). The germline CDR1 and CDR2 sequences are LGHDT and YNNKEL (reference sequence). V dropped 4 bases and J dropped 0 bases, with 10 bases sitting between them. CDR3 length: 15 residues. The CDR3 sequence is CASSLGGYSGNTIYF. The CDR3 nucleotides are TGTGCCAGCAGCCTCGGGGGATACTCTGGAAACACCATATATTTT.

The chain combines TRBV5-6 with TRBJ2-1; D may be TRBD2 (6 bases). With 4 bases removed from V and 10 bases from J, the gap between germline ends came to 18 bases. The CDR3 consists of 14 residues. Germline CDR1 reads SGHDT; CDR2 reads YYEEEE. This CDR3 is CASSLVGLRVEQFF. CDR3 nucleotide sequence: TGTGCCAGCAGCCTGGTCGGACTAAGAGTCGAGCAGTTCTTC. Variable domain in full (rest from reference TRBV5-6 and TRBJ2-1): DAGVTQSPTHLIKTRGQQVTLRCSPKSGHDTVSWYQQALGQGPQFIFQYYEEEERQRGNFPDRFSGHQFPNYSSELNVNALLLGDSALYLCASSLVGLRVEQFFGPGTRLTVL.

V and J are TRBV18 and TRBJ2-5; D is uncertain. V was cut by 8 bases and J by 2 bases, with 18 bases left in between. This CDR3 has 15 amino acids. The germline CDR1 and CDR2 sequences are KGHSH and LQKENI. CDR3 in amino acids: CASHPSQEDQETQYF. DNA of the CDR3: TGTGCCAGCCACCCCTCTCAGGAAGATCAAGAGACCCAGTACTTC.

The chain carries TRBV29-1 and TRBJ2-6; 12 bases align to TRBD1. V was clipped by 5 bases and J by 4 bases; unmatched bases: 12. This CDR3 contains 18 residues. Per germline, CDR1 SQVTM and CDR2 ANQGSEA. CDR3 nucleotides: TGCAGCGTTTGGGCCCCGGGACAGGGGGCTCAAGGGGCCAACGTCCTGACTTTC. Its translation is CSVWAPGQGAQGANVLTF.

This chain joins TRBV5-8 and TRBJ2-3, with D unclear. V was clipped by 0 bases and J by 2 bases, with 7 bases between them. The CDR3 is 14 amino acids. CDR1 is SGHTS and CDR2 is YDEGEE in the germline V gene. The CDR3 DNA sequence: TGTGCCAGCAGCTTGGAGTTAGCCACAGATACGCAGTATTTT. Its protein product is CASSLELATDTQYF.

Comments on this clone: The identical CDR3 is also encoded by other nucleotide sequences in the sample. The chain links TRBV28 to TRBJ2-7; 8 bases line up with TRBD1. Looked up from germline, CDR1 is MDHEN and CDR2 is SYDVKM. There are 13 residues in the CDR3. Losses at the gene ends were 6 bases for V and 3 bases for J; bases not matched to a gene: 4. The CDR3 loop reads CASSLTGGYEQYF. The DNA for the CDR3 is TGTGCCAGCAGCCTAACAGGGGGCTACGAGCAGTACTTC. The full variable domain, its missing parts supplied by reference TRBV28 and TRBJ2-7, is DVKVTQSSRYLVKRTGEKVFLECVQDMDHENMFWYRQDPGLGLRLIYFSYDVKMKEKGDIPEGYSVSREKKERFSLILESASTNQTSMYLCASSLTGGYEQYFGPGTRLTVT.

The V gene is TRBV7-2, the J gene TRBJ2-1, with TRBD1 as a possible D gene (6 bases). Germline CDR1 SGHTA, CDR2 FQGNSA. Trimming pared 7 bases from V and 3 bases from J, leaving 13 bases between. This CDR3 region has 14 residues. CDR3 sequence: CASTGQSYYNEQFF. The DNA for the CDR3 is TGTGCCAGCACCGGACAGTCTTACTACAATGAGCAGTTCTTC.

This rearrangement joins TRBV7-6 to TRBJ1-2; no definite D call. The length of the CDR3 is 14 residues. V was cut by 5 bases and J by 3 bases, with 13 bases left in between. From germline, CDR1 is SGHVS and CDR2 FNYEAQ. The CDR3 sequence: CASSPERIDYGYTF. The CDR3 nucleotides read TGTGCCAGCAGCCCTGAGAGAATCGACTATGGCTACACCTTC.

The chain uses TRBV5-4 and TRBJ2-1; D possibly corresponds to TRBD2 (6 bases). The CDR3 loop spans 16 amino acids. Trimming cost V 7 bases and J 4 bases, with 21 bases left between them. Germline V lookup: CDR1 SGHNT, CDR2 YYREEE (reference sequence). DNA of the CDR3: TGTGCCAGCGGCGGGACGTACGACCCTCCTTACAATGAGCAGTTCTTC. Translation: CASGGTYDPPYNEQFF.

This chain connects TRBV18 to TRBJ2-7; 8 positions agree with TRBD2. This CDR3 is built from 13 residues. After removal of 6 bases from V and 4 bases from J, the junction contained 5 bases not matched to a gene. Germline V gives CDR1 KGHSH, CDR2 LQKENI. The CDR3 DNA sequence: TGTGCCAGCTCCCTCGGGGGGGGGTACGAGCAGTACTTC. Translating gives CASSLGGGYEQYF.

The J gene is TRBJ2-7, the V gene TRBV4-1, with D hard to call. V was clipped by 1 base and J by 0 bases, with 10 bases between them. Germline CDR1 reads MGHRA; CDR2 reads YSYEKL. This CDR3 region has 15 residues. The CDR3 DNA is TGCGCCAGCAGCCAAGGAGCGCTCAGCTCCTACGAGCAGTACTTC. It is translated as CASSQGALSSYEQYF.

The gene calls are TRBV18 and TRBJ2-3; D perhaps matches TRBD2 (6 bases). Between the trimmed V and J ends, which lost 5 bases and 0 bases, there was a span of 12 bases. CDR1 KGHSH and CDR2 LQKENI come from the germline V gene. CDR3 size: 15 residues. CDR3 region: CASSLTGLSTDTQYF. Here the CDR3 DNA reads TGTGCCAGCTCATTAACGGGACTGAGCACAGATACGCAGTATTTT. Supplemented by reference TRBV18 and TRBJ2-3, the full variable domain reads NAGVMQNPRHLVRRRGQEARLRCSPMKGHSHVYWYRQLPEEGLKFMVYLQKENIIDESGMPKERFSAEFPKEGPSILRIQQVVRGDSAAYFCASSLTGLSTDTQYFGPGTRLTVL.

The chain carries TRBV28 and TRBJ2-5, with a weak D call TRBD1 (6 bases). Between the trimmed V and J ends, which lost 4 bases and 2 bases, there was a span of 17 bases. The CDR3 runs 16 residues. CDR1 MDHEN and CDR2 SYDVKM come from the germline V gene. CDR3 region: CASSSGAGSNQETQYF. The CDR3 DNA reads TGTGCCAGCAGTTCAGGGGCGGGCTCAAATCAAGAGACCCAGTACTTC. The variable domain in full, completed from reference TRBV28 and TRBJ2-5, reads DVKVTQSSRYLVKRTGEKVFLECVQDMDHENMFWYRQDPGLGLRLIYFSYDVKMKEKGDIPEGYSVSREKKERFSLILESASTNQTSMYLCASSSGAGSNQETQYFGPGTRLLVL.

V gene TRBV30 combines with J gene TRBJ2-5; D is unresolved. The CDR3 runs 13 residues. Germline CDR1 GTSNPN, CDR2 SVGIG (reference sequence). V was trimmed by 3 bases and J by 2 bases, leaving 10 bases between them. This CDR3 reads CAWRREPQETQYF. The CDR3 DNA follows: TGTGCCTGGAGACGAGAGCCTCAAGAGACCCAGTACTTC.